These 31 T cell receptor beta chains were sequenced from one sample in a study of blood T cell repertoires in COVID-19. Assay used: immunoSEQ multiplex PCR; TCRdb lists only in-frame clones, some missing. This repertoire shows about 210,000 clones, around nine tenths found once; its top ten account for approximately 6.2%. Sequenced input: peripheral blood. The receptors originated from a man in his sixties who had recovered from COVID-19.

The rearrangement links TRBV24-1 to TRBJ2-3; 10 positions match TRBD2. This CDR3 contains 15 residues. The ends lost 3 bases at V and 8 bases at J; junction bases unmatched: 7. Germline lookup yields CDR1 KGHDR and CDR2 SFDVKD. The CDR3 nucleotides are TGTGCCACCAGTGATGAGAGCGGGAGGGCCGGTACGCAGTATTTT. This translates into CATSDESGRAGTQYF.

This clone was picked up one time. The V gene is TRBV5-1, the J gene TRBJ2-7, with a tentative D call TRBD1 (5 bases). The germline gives CDR1 SGHRS, CDR2 YFSETQ. The CDR3 sequence is 15 residues long. V was clipped by 5 bases and J by 2 bases, with 17 bases between them. CDR3 coding DNA: TGCGCCAGCAGTCCCCCCCTGACAGTACCCTACGAGCAGTACTTC. Its translation: CASSPPLTVPYEQYF.

The genes are TRBV9 and TRBJ1-1, with a tentative D call TRBD1 (6 bases). Trimming took off 4 bases at V and 0 bases at J, with 13 bases between the two ends. The CDR3 sequence is 15 residues long. The germline gives CDR1 SGDLS, CDR2 YYNGEE. The CDR3 DNA reads TGTGCCAGCAGCCTAGGACAGTTTATGAACACTGAAGCTTTCTTT. It translates to CASSLGQFMNTEAFF.

The chain recombines TRBV10-3 with TRBJ2-3; D might be TRBD1 (5 bases). V lost 3 bases and J 0 bases, leaving 10 bases between the germline ends. Per germline, CDR1 ENHRY and CDR2 SYGVKD. CDR3 length: 15 amino acids. The CDR3 spells CAISEGATSTDTQYF. The CDR3 DNA sequence: TGTGCCATCAGTGAAGGGGCCACCAGCACAGATACGCAGTATTTT.

The gene calls are TRBV19 and TRBJ2-3; the match to TRBD1 covers 8 bases. In germline, CDR1 is LNHDA, CDR2 SQIVND (reference sequence). The CDR3 extends over 16 amino acids. Trimming cost V 3 bases and J 2 bases; bases outside gene matches: 7. CDR3 loop: CASSIGWTGITDTQYF. The CDR3 DNA sequence: TGTGCCAGTAGTATCGGGTGGACAGGGATCACAGATACGCAGTATTTT.

J is TRBJ1-6 and V is TRBV13; D might be TRBD1 (6 bases). V was cut by 0 bases and J by 4 bases, with 16 bases left in between. The CDR3 extends over 18 amino acids. Germline V lookup: CDR1 PRHDT, CDR2 FYEKMQ (reference sequence). In nucleotides, the CDR3 is TGTGCCAGCAGCTTAGGGATACCGACAGGTTTTTATAATTCACCCCTCCACTTT. This codes for CASSLGIPTGFYNSPLHF. The full variable domain, with the rest looked up from reference TRBV13 and TRBJ1-6, is AAGVIQSPRHLIKEKRETATLKCYPIPRHDTVYWYQQGPGQDPQFLISFYEKMQSDKGSIPDRFSAQQFSDYHSELNMSSLELGDSALYFCASSLGIPTGFYNSPLHFGNGTRLTVT.

This clone came up once. This chain uses TRBV27 with TRBJ2-1, with D maybe TRBD1 (5 bases). V was clipped by 5 bases and J by 5 bases, with 19 bases between them. The CDR3 runs to 16 residues. Germline lookup yields CDR1 MNHEY and CDR2 SMNVEV (reference sequence). Here the CDR3 DNA reads TGTGCCAGCAGTCCCGTGCGTACAACAGGAAACAATGAGCAGTTCTTC. It is translated as CASSPVRTTGNNEQFF.

The chain uses TRBV27 and TRBJ1-5; 10 bases map to TRBD1. Germline loops: CDR1 MNHEY, CDR2 SMNVEV (reference sequence). The CDR3 runs 18 residues. V shed 6 bases and J 0 bases; nucleotides not matched to a gene: 11. CDR3 coding DNA: TGTGCCAGCAGAACCGGGACAGGGGCCTCATATAGCAATCAGCCCCAGCATTTT. Translation gives CASRTGTGASYSNQPQHF.

The genes are TRBV19 and TRBJ1-2; 8 bases agree with TRBD1. Unmatched junction bases numbered 12, after V lost 5 bases and J lost 4 bases. The CDR3 is 16 amino acids. Germline V gene lookup returns CDR1 LNHDA and CDR2 SQIVND (reference sequence). The DNA of the CDR3 is TGTGCCAGTAGTGGAACAGGGGGAGAGGACGGCTATGGCTACACCTTC. Translation gives CASSGTGGEDGYGYTF.

This clone has just one count. The V and J genes are TRBV14 and TRBJ2-5; D might be TRBD1 (6 bases). The CDR3 is 15 amino acids. V dropped 3 bases and J dropped 1 base, with 12 bases sitting between them. Germline V gene lookup returns CDR1 SGHDN and CDR2 FVKESK. The CDR3 coding sequence is TGTGCCAGCAGCCAGGACAGTGCCCTCCAAGAGACCCAGTACTTC. It encodes CASSQDSALQETQYF.

CDR3 residues: CASSISGPSKETQYF. The CDR3 nucleotides are TGTGCCAGTAGTATTTCTGGGCCTAGCAAAGAGACCCAGTACTTC. The chain employs TRBV19 and TRBJ2-5, with D perhaps matching TRBD2 (5 bases). Germline V gives CDR1 LNHDA, CDR2 SQIVND (reference sequence). V dropped 3 bases and J dropped 3 bases, with 14 bases sitting between them. The CDR3 has 15 amino acids.

This chain uses TRBV5-4 with TRBJ2-3; 8 bases match TRBD2. Germline V lookup: CDR1 SGHNT, CDR2 YYREEE (reference sequence). The trim removed 7 bases at V and 4 bases at J, leaving 8 bases unmatched. This CDR3 comprises 14 residues. This CDR3 is CASRLAGRADTQYF. CDR3 nucleotide sequence: TGTGCCAGCCGATTAGCGGGAAGGGCAGATACGCAGTATTTT.

The chain carries TRBV9 and TRBJ2-7; D is perhaps TRBD1 (5 bases). The CDR3 has 14 residues. Germline values: CDR1 SGDLS, CDR2 YYNGEE. V was trimmed by 0 bases and J by 5 bases, leaving 12 bases between them. The CDR3 spells CASSVGGRAHEQYF. The CDR3 region has the DNA TGTGCCAGCAGCGTAGGGGGCAGGGCCCACGAGCAGTACTTC. The complete variable domain, with remaining parts taken from reference TRBV9 and TRBJ2-7, reads DSGVTQTPKHLITATGQRVTLRCSPRSGDLSVYWYQQSLDQGLQFLIQYYNGEERAKGNILERFSAQQFPDLHSELNLSSLELGDSALYFCASSVGGRAHEQYFGPGTRLTVT.

The V and J genes are TRBV24-1 and TRBJ1-4; D is unclear. V was pared by 4 bases and J by 4 bases, with 12 bases between. Germline-derived CDR1 and CDR2 are KGHDR and SFDVKD. The CDR3 runs to 15 residues. The chain's CDR3 is CATSDPQIRNEKLFF. CDR3 DNA: TGTGCCACCAGTGACCCACAGATCCGTAATGAAAAACTGTTTTTT.

The genes are TRBV7-2 and TRBJ2-1, with 16 nucleotides matching TRBD2. Losses at the gene ends were 4 bases for V and 12 bases for J; bases not matched to a gene: 9. Germline CDR1 SGHTA, CDR2 FQGNSA. The CDR3 contains 16 residues. CDR3 loop: CASSSQGTSGGVWQFF. The CDR3 DNA is TGTGCCAGCAGCTCCCAAGGGACTAGCGGGGGGGTCTGGCAGTTCTTC.

In nucleotides, the CDR3 is TGCAGTGCTAGTCACTCCCAGGGTGGCTCACCCCTCCACTTT. It translates to CSASHSQGGSPLHF. The rearrangement joins TRBV20-1 to TRBJ1-6; D may be TRBD1 (5 bases). V lost 3 bases and J 10 bases, leaving 16 bases between the germline ends. There are 14 residues in the CDR3. Per germline, CDR1 DFQATT and CDR2 SNEGSKA (reference sequence).

V and J are TRBV7-3 and TRBJ2-1; tentative D call: TRBD2 (6 bases). Germline CDR1 and CDR2: SGHTA and FQGTGA. The CDR3 runs to 16 residues. V was clipped by 2 bases and J by 0 bases, with 11 bases between them. CDR3 loop: CASSLGRGDSYNEQFF. The DNA for the CDR3 is TGTGCCAGCAGCTTAGGGCGGGGAGACTCCTACAATGAGCAGTTCTTC.

This chain uses TRBV24-1 with TRBJ2-5; TRBD2 agrees at 8 bases. The CDR3 consists of 13 residues. Germline V lookup: CDR1 KGHDR, CDR2 SFDVKD. Trimming removed 9 bases from V and 1 base from J; junction bases left unmatched: 3. For the CDR3, the DNA is TGTGCCACCCCCGGGGGGGGCCAAGAGACCCAGTACTTC. Translated, it gives CATPGGGQETQYF.

The J gene is TRBJ1-1, the V gene TRBV19; a possible D gene is TRBD1 (5 bases). CDR1 and CDR2 from the germline V gene are LNHDA and SQIVND (reference sequence). Between the trimmed V and J ends, which lost 9 bases and 1 base, there was a span of 12 bases. The CDR3 contains 13 residues. Here the CDR3 reads CASAWGGNTEAFF. Here the CDR3 DNA reads TGTGCCAGCGCTTGGGGGGGGAACACTGAAGCTTTCTTT.

J is TRBJ1-1 and V is TRBV19; TRBD1 matches 8 bases. Germline values: CDR1 LNHDA, CDR2 SQIVND (reference sequence). The J segment lost 7 bases and the V segment lost 5 bases, leaving 12 bases of the junction unmatched. There are 15 residues in the CDR3. The CDR3 is CASSGVTGDLVEAFF. CDR3 nucleotides: TGTGCCAGTAGTGGAGTGACAGGGGATCTCGTTGAAGCTTTCTTT.

The chain joins TRBV28 to TRBJ2-2; 8 bases fit TRBD1. J gave up 6 bases and V 5 bases, and 8 bases lay outside the gene matches. Germline values: CDR1 MDHEN, CDR2 SYDVKM. This CDR3 is built from 15 residues. CDR3 sequence reads: CASSGTGFHPGELFF. The DNA for the CDR3 is TGTGCCAGCAGTGGGACAGGTTTTCATCCCGGGGAGCTGTTTTTT.

This CDR3 is CASSPRLMEANTGELFF. CDR3 sequence (DNA): TGTGCCAGCAGCCCCCGGTTAATGGAGGCGAACACCGGGGAGCTGTTTTTT. The rearrangement joins TRBV21-1 to TRBJ2-2; the D call of TRBD2 is as the table states it, not checked on the DNA. TRBV21-1 is termed a pseudogene. The CDR3 has 17 residues.

The DNA of the CDR3 is TGTGCCAGCAGCTACCGGGACAGGGGGTGGGATGAGCAGTTCTTC. Translated, it gives CASSYRDRGWDEQFF. The gene calls are TRBV7-2 and TRBJ2-1; 11 bases are shared with TRBD1. The V gene's germline CDR1 is SGHTA and CDR2 FQGNSA. Trimming cost V 4 bases and J 8 bases; bases outside gene matches: 7. This CDR3 region has 15 residues.

The J gene is TRBJ2-7, the V gene TRBV5-6; D might be TRBD2 (6 bases). V was pared by 0 bases and J by 6 bases, with 13 bases between. The CDR3 extends over 14 amino acids. The germline CDR1 and CDR2 sequences are SGHDT and YYEEEE. The CDR3 protein is CASSLEGGKGEQYF. The CDR3 DNA is TGTGCCAGCAGCTTGGAGGGCGGGAAGGGCGAGCAGTACTTC.

CDR3 nucleotides: TGTGCCAGCAGCTCCGGACTAGCGGGAGCCTCTCACAATGAGCAGTTCTTC. This sequence encodes CASSSGLAGASHNEQFF. V and J are TRBV7-7 and TRBJ2-1; 13 bases line up with TRBD2. This CDR3 region has 17 residues. Unmatched junction bases numbered 8, after V lost 4 bases and J lost 5 bases. Germline assignment: CDR1 SSHAT and CDR2 FNYEAQ (reference sequence).

The chain employs TRBV4-1 and TRBJ1-4; 9 nucleotides align to TRBD1. Germline assignment: CDR1 MGHRA and CDR2 YSYEKL. The junction had 12 bases not matched to a gene; V was cut back by 1 base and J by 6 bases. CDR3 length: 18 residues. The CDR3 nucleotides read TGCGCCAGCAGCCAAGTCCGGGACAGGGCAGATGCGGATGAAAAACTGTTTTTT. Translation gives CASSQVRDRADADEKLFF.

The chain employs TRBV28 and TRBJ2-2; 7 positions agree with TRBD2. Per the germline V gene, CDR1 is MDHEN and CDR2 is SYDVKM. The CDR3 is 15 amino acids. V lost 6 bases to trimming and J lost 0 bases; unmatched junction nucleotides: 4. This CDR3 reads CASRGGAANTGELFF. The CDR3 DNA reads TGTGCCAGCAGGGGAGGGGCAGCGAACACCGGGGAGCTGTTTTTT.

The rearrangement uses TRBV6-4 and TRBJ1-6; no firm D call. CDR3 size: 15 residues. In germline, CDR1 is MRHNA, CDR2 SNTAGT. V gave up 8 bases and J gave up 5 bases, with 16 bases separating them. The CDR3 nucleotides read TGTGCCAGCGGTCGTCCCCGGGATGATAATTCACCCCTCCACTTT. Encoded protein: CASGRPRDDNSPLHF.

The CDR3 sequence is CASSDHRAGVTNEQFF. The DNA of the CDR3 is TGTGCCAGCAGTGATCACCGAGCGGGAGTAACGAATGAGCAGTTCTTC. The chain employs TRBV2 and TRBJ2-1; 8 positions match TRBD2. The CDR3 covers 16 residues. Germline loops: CDR1 SNHLY, CDR2 FYNNEI. V trimming: 3 bases; J trimming: 7 bases; junction bases outside the gene matches: 11. Supplemented by reference TRBV2 and TRBJ2-1, the full variable domain reads EPEVTQTPSHQVTQMGQEVILRCVPISNHLYFYWYRQILGQKVEFLVSFYNNEISEKSEIFDDQFSVERPDGSNFTLKIRSTKLEDSAMYFCASSDHRAGVTNEQFFGPGTRLTVL.

This chain uses TRBV7-3 with TRBJ2-5; D possibly corresponds to TRBD1 (6 bases). Germline assignment: CDR1 SGHTA and CDR2 FQGTGA. V dropped 5 bases and J dropped 5 bases, with 21 bases sitting between them. CDR3 length: 16 amino acids. The DNA of the CDR3 is TGTGCCAGCAGCCCAATAGGGGGAAAACCTCGGGAGACCCAGTACTTC. Amino acid sequence: CASSPIGGKPRETQYF.

This chain links TRBV28 with TRBJ1-2; D might be TRBD1 (5 bases). V lost 5 bases and J 8 bases, leaving 9 bases between the germline ends. CDR3 length: 11 residues. The germline V gene has CDR1 MDHEN and CDR2 SYDVKM. The CDR3 sequence: CASSAGNGYTF. The CDR3 nucleotides are TGTGCCAGCAGTGCAGGGAACGGCTACACCTTC.